One sample yielded the 25 T cell receptor beta chains listed below, sequenced in a study of naive and memory T cell subsets. The beta constant-region primer was an equimolar mix of two oligonucleotides covering TRBC1 and TRBC2. Four rounds of PCR amplified the ligated cDNA using nested alpha and beta constant-region primers plus SP2. Via MiXCR, TCRdb re-called the UMI-ligation and nested PCR reads, giving one row per CDR3 protein. The data show about 150,000 distinct CDR3 sequences, approximately 22% seen once. Study-level points and caveats: Naive repertoires, especially CD8, held a few larger clonotypes, possibly memory cells re-expressing CD45RA.

No antigen has been assigned to these receptors. Sequencing was carried out using naive CD4+ T cells from blood. These TCRs come from a human donor in good health.

Ten or more counts support this clonotype. This sequence joins TRBV11-2 and TRBJ2-1; TRBD2 might be the D (5 bases). CDR1 is SGHAT, CDR2 FQNNGV, per germline. With 5 bases removed from V and 7 bases from J, the gap between germline ends came to 18 bases. The CDR3 length is 15 residues. The CDR3: CASSSLTGRGNEQFF. CDR3 nucleotides: TGTGCCAGCAGCAGCCTCACGGGGAGAGGAAATGAGCAGTTCTTC.

This clonotype was observed a handful of times. This rearrangement joins TRBV29-1 to TRBJ2-1; D is perhaps TRBD2 (5 bases). Looked up from germline, CDR1 is SQVTM and CDR2 is ANQGSEA. This CDR3 has 14 residues. Trimming stripped 4 bases from V and 5 bases from J, with 15 bases between. The CDR3 spells CSVGASPADNEQFF. CDR3 in DNA: TGCAGCGTTGGGGCTAGCCCCGCCGACAATGAGCAGTTCTTC.

The rearrangement joins TRBV20-1 to TRBJ2-7; 9 bases are shared with TRBD2. Germline CDR1 DFQATT, CDR2 SNEGSKA (reference sequence). Trimming cost V 6 bases and J 3 bases; bases outside gene matches: 6. The CDR3 length is 13 residues. The CDR3 coding sequence is TGCAGTGCCGCGACTAGCGGTAACTACGAGCAGTACTTC. Its translation is CSAATSGNYEQYF.

The V gene is TRBV7-9, the J gene TRBJ2-7; 7 bases map to TRBD1. The CDR3 has 18 residues. CDR1 and CDR2 from the germline V gene are SEHNR and FQNEAQ (reference sequence). Unmatched junction bases numbered 23, after V lost 5 bases and J lost 7 bases. CDR3 residues: CASSLVPPDGTVLWEQYF. In DNA, the CDR3 is TGTGCCAGCAGCCTTGTACCCCCCGATGGGACAGTCCTGTGGGAGCAGTACTTC.

The chain couples TRBV7-9 to TRBJ2-3, with TRBD1 matching over 7 bases. With V trimmed by 3 bases and J by 2 bases, 5 bases remained unmatched. The CDR3 is made up of 15 amino acids. Germline lookup yields CDR1 SEHNR and CDR2 FQNEAQ (reference sequence). The CDR3 is CASSFRDRITDTQYF. CDR3 coding DNA: TGTGCCAGCAGCTTCAGGGACAGAATCACAGATACGCAGTATTTT.

The genes are TRBV5-1 and TRBJ2-7; D is ambiguous. V was clipped by 4 bases and J by 4 bases, with 6 bases between them. The CDR3 totals 11 residues. Germline values: CDR1 SGHRS, CDR2 YFSETQ. Here the CDR3 reads CASSTGYEQYF. As DNA, the CDR3 is TGCGCCAGCAGCACCGGGTACGAGCAGTACTTC.

This clonotype has just a few counts. The rearrangement links TRBV18 to TRBJ1-1; a possible D gene is TRBD1 (5 bases). Germline V gene data show CDR1 as KGHSH and CDR2 as LQKENI. The V end lost 3 bases, the J end lost 6 bases, and 17 bases lay between the germline ends. This CDR3 comprises 15 residues. CDR3 coding DNA: TGTGCCAGCTCACCTGGTCGGGGGATAGTCGCTGAAGCTTTCTTT. Amino acids: CASSPGRGIVAEAFF.

This clonotype turned up a few times. The CDR3 DNA reads TGCAGTGCTAAGGGATCGGGGGATCAGCCCCAGCATTTT. Translated: CSAKGSGDQPQHF. The chain recombines TRBV20-1 with TRBJ1-5; a possible D gene is TRBD1 (5 bases). Looked up from germline, CDR1 is DFQATT and CDR2 is SNEGSKA (reference sequence). The V and J ends lost 4 bases and 5 bases respectively, with 12 bases between them. This CDR3 is built from 13 residues.

About this clonotype: This could be a read error, since a much larger clone is one nucleotide away. The chain is built from TRBV25-1 and TRBJ2-1, with TRBD2 matching over 10 bases. Per the germline V gene, CDR1 is MGHDK and CDR2 is SYGVNS. The CDR3 loop spans 16 amino acids. DNA of the CDR3: TGTGCCAGCAGCGGGACTAGCGCAGAACGTTACAATGGGCAGTTCTTC. Its translation is CASSGTSAERYNGQFF.

The V call is TRBV28, the J call TRBJ1-4, with D possibly being TRBD1 (6 bases). The CDR3 is made up of 13 amino acids. V lost 5 bases to trimming and J lost 10 bases, with 14 bases between them. Looked up from germline, CDR1 is MDHEN and CDR2 is SYDVKM. CDR3 loop: CASSMGASGKLFF. The DNA for the CDR3 is TGTGCCAGCAGTATGGGGGCGAGCGGAAAACTGTTTTTT.

V is TRBV20-1 and J is TRBJ1-1; no firm D call. The CDR3 loop spans 10 amino acids. V shed 0 bases and J shed 12 bases, with 8 bases lying between them. CDR1 is DFQATT and CDR2 is SNEGSKA in the germline V gene (reference sequence). The CDR3 protein is CSARESSPFF. In DNA, the CDR3 is TGCAGTGCTAGAGAGTCGTCGCCTTTCTTT.

This clonotype was observed a handful of times. The chain has TRBV12-3 or TRBV12-4 and TRBJ1-1; 12 positions match TRBD1. The CDR3 has 18 residues. J was trimmed by 6 bases and V by 2 bases; bases with no gene match: 13. CDR3: CASSLPGQGARGTPEAFF. CDR3 sequence (DNA): TGTGCCAGCAGTTTACCGGGACAGGGGGCGCGTGGGACACCTGAAGCTTTCTTT.

This rearrangement joins TRBV20-1 to TRBJ1-2; no clear D gene. The ends were cut back, 6 bases at V and 7 bases at J, with 15 bases in the middle. Germline CDR1 DFQATT, CDR2 SNEGSKA (reference sequence). The CDR3 is 12 amino acids. The chain's CDR3 is CSALRYSGGYTF. The CDR3 DNA follows: TGCAGTGCCCTCCGGTATTCAGGTGGCTACACCTTC.

The gene calls are TRBV7-2 and TRBJ2-7, with 10 bases fitting TRBD2. This CDR3 has 17 amino acids. Germline-derived CDR1 and CDR2 are SGHTA and FQGNSA. The J segment lost 0 bases and the V segment lost 0 bases, leaving 5 bases of the junction unmatched. This CDR3 reads CASSLAQREGSSYEQYF. CDR3 in DNA: TGTGCCAGCAGCTTAGCGCAGCGGGAGGGGAGCTCCTACGAGCAGTACTTC.

This clonotype was seen ten or more times. The chain combines TRBV28 with TRBJ2-2, with 7 bases matching TRBD1. The CDR3 spans 12 residues. With 5 bases clipped from V and 13 bases from J, the junction kept 7 bases outside the gene matches. Germline CDR1 reads MDHEN; CDR2 reads SYDVKM. The CDR3 here is CASSIRQGRLFF. Here the CDR3 DNA reads TGTGCCAGCAGTATTCGACAGGGTAGGCTGTTTTTT.

This clonotype came up a few times. The chain combines TRBV21-1 with TRBJ2-7; TRBD2 reflects the table's D call only, with no check against the DNA. TRBV21-1 is marked as a pseudogene. This CDR3 contains 16 residues. The CDR3 region is CASSKISSGESYEQYF. CDR3 DNA: TGTGCCAGCAGCAAAATCTCTAGCGGAGAATCCTACGAGCAGTACTTC.

V is TRBV6-2 or TRBV6-3 and J is TRBJ2-7; D possibly uses TRBD1 or TRBD2 (6 bases each). The CDR3 sequence is 12 residues long. Germline loops: CDR1 MNHEY, CDR2 SVGEGT. V dropped 6 bases and J dropped 5 bases, with 11 bases sitting between them. The CDR3 DNA reads TGTGCCAGCAGAAACGGGGGCAACGAGCAGTACTTC. It is translated as CASRNGGNEQYF.

This clonotype has a handful of counts. The rearrangement links TRBV20-1 to TRBJ2-7; 10 positions agree with TRBD2. With V trimmed by 5 bases and J by 7 bases, 8 bases remained unmatched. CDR1 and CDR2 from the germline V gene are DFQATT and SNEGSKA (reference sequence). The CDR3 covers 13 residues. The CDR3 protein is CSADSGRINEQYF. CDR3 DNA sequence: TGCAGTGCTGATAGCGGGAGGATTAATGAGCAGTACTTC.

This chain joins TRBV28 and TRBJ2-5, with TRBD2 matching over 8 bases. The CDR3 runs to 15 residues. CDR1 and CDR2 (germline): MDHEN, SYDVKM. Losses at the gene ends were 6 bases for V and 4 bases for J; bases not matched to a gene: 10. CDR3 bases: TGTGCCAGCAGCCCCTCGGGAGGGAGGCGAGAGACCCAGTACTTC. Amino acid sequence: CASSPSGGRRETQYF.

This clonotype was seen more than once but under ten times. The rearrangement uses TRBV20-1 and TRBJ1-5; D is perhaps TRBD1 (6 bases). This CDR3 contains 12 residues. In germline, CDR1 is DFQATT, CDR2 SNEGSKA (reference sequence). Deletions cut 5 bases from V and 7 bases from J, with 12 bases between. For the CDR3, the DNA is TGCAGTGCTGAACAGGGAGGACAGCCCCAGCATTTT. This translates into CSAEQGGQPQHF.

The table lists this clonotype with a few counts. The genes are TRBV20-1 and TRBJ2-2; D is ambiguous. The CDR3 covers 12 residues. Trimming shortened V by 8 bases and J by 6 bases, and 13 bases separated the two germline ends. CDR1 and CDR2 (germline): DFQATT, SNEGSKA (reference sequence). The CDR3 DNA reads TGCAGTACCCAAAAGCCGTCCGGGGAGCTGTTTTTT. Amino acids: CSTQKPSGELFF.

V gene TRBV9 combines with J gene TRBJ2-2, with a weak D call TRBD1 (5 bases). This CDR3 comprises 15 residues. Per germline, CDR1 SGDLS and CDR2 YYNGEE. The germline V and J ends were trimmed by 4 bases and 4 bases, with 14 bases remaining between them. CDR3 loop: CASSPGLLTTGELFF. The CDR3 DNA follows: TGTGCCAGCAGCCCAGGGCTGTTAACCACCGGGGAGCTGTTTTTT.

In its sample, this clonotype was seen a few times. The rearrangement joins TRBV14 to TRBJ2-6; tentative D call: TRBD1 (6 bases). Trimming shortened V by 3 bases and J by 10 bases, and 19 bases separated the two germline ends. This CDR3 has 16 residues. Germline V lookup: CDR1 SGHDN, CDR2 FVKESK. The CDR3 is CASSHGLGQGPNVLTF. CDR3 sequence (DNA): TGTGCCAGCAGCCATGGGCTGGGACAAGGTCCAAACGTCCTGACTTTC.

This clonotype was seen a handful of times. The rearrangement links TRBV14 to TRBJ1-2, with D possibly TRBD1 on 5 matching bases. Germline CDR1 reads SGHDN; CDR2 reads FVKESK. Deletions cut 2 bases from V and 4 bases from J, with 17 bases between. CDR3 size: 16 residues. The CDR3 region is CASSQPSPRGAYGYTF. The CDR3 bases are TGTGCCAGCAGCCAACCGTCCCCGAGGGGTGCCTATGGCTACACCTTC.

The V gene is TRBV6-5, the J gene TRBJ2-6, with D hard to call. This CDR3 region has 16 residues. The V gene's germline CDR1 is MNHEY and CDR2 SVGAGI. Trimming left V 0 bases short and J 3 bases short, with 9 bases between. The CDR3 loop is CASSYSQSSGANVLTF. In DNA form, the CDR3 reads TGTGCCAGCAGTTACTCGCAGTCGAGTGGGGCCAACGTCCTGACTTTC.